This record covers a single T cell receptor (beta chain). Its antigen is unknown. No much larger clone is present one base from it, and per-base qualities are unavailable. The sample originates from a study of response to subunit inactivated influenza vaccine (dated by TCRdb to about 2018). General notes on the study: Deep quantitative profiling of the T cell receptor repertoire was used in the study to follow responses to a trivalent subunit inactivated influenza vaccine.

The CDR3 spans 17 residues, from the cysteine through the phenylalanine. Only the CDR3 DNA stays, 51 bases, in frame from base 1. Deletion took 3 bases off V and 3 bases off J, with a span of 18 bases between the germline ends. The CDR1 and CDR2 encoded by the germline V gene (reference sequence) are LGHDT and YNNKEL. Points the paper makes about the study in general: The authors suggested that each seasonal influenza vaccination may recruit only a limited number of new T cells.

The method behind the library was RT-PCR. The data were produced on an Illumina HiSeq 2500. TCRdb reanalyzed the raw reads on its own, using fastp at Q25 for trimming and MiXCR for clone calling, and kept in-frame beta chains. Entries that share a CDR3 protein sequence are merged under the most common genes and DNA. The table for this sample lists hundreds of thousands of distinct CDR3 sequences; about 15% of them were counted only once. 5.5% to 7% of the sample is taken by the ten largest. The receptor's source is a man aged 50 to 60 who received an inactivated influenza vaccine. Donor details come from another sample of the same person, matched by shared clones. The rearrangement joined TRBV3-1 to TRBJ2-1; matching of 6 bases hints at TRBD2 as the D gene. The sample in question was PBMCs from blood, obtained less than 15 days before vaccination. This receptor has the CDR3 CASSQGGPGLIYNEQFF. In nucleotides, the sequence is TGTGCCAGCAGCCAGGGGGGACCGGGACTTATCTACAATGAGCAGTTCTTC.